One sample yielded the 18 T cell receptor beta chains listed below, sequenced in a study of shared clonotypes between healthy human individuals (dated by TCRdb to between 2020 and 2021). The library relied on the immunoSEQ multiplex PCR assay. The table was pulled from immuneACCESS by TCRdb, which kept in-frame rearrangements only. Such tables lose some clones; where checked, under half of the loss comes from unresolved V genes, and the rest has no known cause. This sample gives a few million clones in total; approximately 96% of them show up just once. Roughly 0.13% of the sample belongs to the ten largest clones. The material sequenced was naive CD4+ T cells sorted from blood. The cell subset or site label for this specimen denotes: CD45RA+ positively selected. The receptors derive from a man between 18 and 35 years old in good health.

V usage is TRBV10-3 and J usage is TRBJ1-5, with 9 nucleotides matching TRBD1. Looked up from germline, CDR1 is ENHRY and CDR2 is SYGVKD. The CDR3 length is 13 residues. V gave up 11 bases and J gave up 2 bases; unmatched junction bases: 4. The CDR3 region is CAVWTGGNQPQHF. The CDR3 DNA is TGTGCCGTTTGGACAGGGGGCAATCAGCCCCAGCATTTT.

V gene TRBV2 combines with J gene TRBJ2-1, with D perhaps matching TRBD2 (6 bases). Germline-derived CDR1 and CDR2 are SNHLY and FYNNEI. V dropped 2 bases and J dropped 1 base, with 9 bases sitting between them. The CDR3 length is 15 residues. CDR3 sequence (DNA): TGTGCCAGCAGTGAACAGGCGGGGTCCTACAATGAGCAGTTCTTC. The encoded protein is CASSEQAGSYNEQFF.

This clone was picked up one time. The chain recombines TRBV7-9 with TRBJ2-5; TRBD1 or TRBD2 may be the D gene (5 bases each). The V and J ends lost 5 bases and 4 bases respectively, with 14 bases between them. Germline CDR1 reads SEHNR; CDR2 reads FQNEAQ (reference sequence). The CDR3 length is 14 residues. The CDR3 coding sequence is TGTGCCAGCAGCCCATCCCGGGGCCGAGAGACCCAGTACTTC. The encoded protein is CASSPSRGRETQYF.

About this clone itself: The same CDR3 also results from other DNA sequences found in this sample. The chain recombines TRBV7-9 with TRBJ2-3; D ambiguous. The length of the CDR3 is 11 residues. Germline loops: CDR1 SEHNR, CDR2 FQNEAQ (reference sequence). V lost 3 bases and J lost 4, with 2 bases in between. This chain's CDR3 is CASSFPDTQYF. The CDR3 nucleotides read TGTGCCAGCAGCTTTCCAGATACGCAGTATTTT.

The chain links TRBV10-3 to TRBJ2-2, with TRBD2 as a possible D gene (5 bases). V was cut by 0 bases and J by 1 base, with 9 bases left in between. Germline values: CDR1 ENHRY, CDR2 SYGVKD. This CDR3 has 16 amino acids. The chain's CDR3 is CAISESERENTGELFF. The CDR3 DNA reads as TGTGCCATCAGTGAGTCGGAGAGGGAGAACACCGGGGAGCTGTTTTTT.

The rearrangement joins TRBV6-5 to TRBJ2-7, with TRBD2 identical over 9 bases. The CDR3 spans 15 residues. Trimming took 0 bases from V and 2 from J; bases not matched to a gene: 2. The germline V gene encodes CDR1 MNHEY and CDR2 SVGAGI. The CDR3 region is CASSYSREGPYEQYF. DNA of the CDR3: TGTGCCAGCAGTTACTCGCGGGAGGGCCCCTACGAGCAGTACTTC.

This clone occurred once. V gene TRBV5-5 combines with J gene TRBJ2-1; the D gene is possibly TRBD1 (5 bases). The CDR3 has 14 residues. V was clipped by 7 bases and J by 5 bases, with 16 bases between them. Germline CDR1 and CDR2: SGHKS and YYEKEE (reference sequence). For the CDR3, the DNA is TGTGCCAGCCTTGTAGGGTCAGGGCACAATGAGCAGTTCTTC. Its protein product is CASLVGSGHNEQFF.

The chain links TRBV7-2 to TRBJ2-3, with 13 bases matching TRBD2. This CDR3 has 15 amino acids. Per the germline V gene, CDR1 is SGHTA and CDR2 is FQGNSA. With 6 bases clipped from V and 5 bases from J, the junction kept 5 bases outside the gene matches. The CDR3 DNA is TGTGCCAGCAGAGGGACTAGCGGGACTCTAGATACGCAGTATTTT. This sequence encodes CASRGTSGTLDTQYF.

In DNA form, the CDR3 reads TGTGCCAGCTCACCAAGGCCGGGGGGACGCGGGGACTATGGCTACACCTTC. Amino acid sequence: CASSPRPGGRGDYGYTF. The chain couples TRBV18 to TRBJ1-2; weak D call: TRBD1 (5 bases). There are 17 residues in the CDR3. Per the germline V gene, CDR1 is KGHSH and CDR2 is LQKENI. Trimming pared 2 bases from V and 3 bases from J, leaving 19 bases between.

The chain couples TRBV7-2 to TRBJ2-7; 9 bases line up with TRBD2. With V trimmed by 1 base and J by 4 bases, 5 bases remained unmatched. Germline V lookup: CDR1 SGHTA, CDR2 FQGNSA. This CDR3 comprises 15 residues. The CDR3 bases are TGTGCCAGCAGCTTAGGCCTAGCGGGGAGATACGAGCAGTACTTC. Translated, it gives CASSLGLAGRYEQYF.

The genes are TRBV25-1 and TRBJ2-2; D tentatively fits TRBD1 or TRBD2 (5 bases each). Trimming took off 8 bases at V and 3 bases at J, with 22 bases between the two ends. The germline V gene encodes CDR1 MGHDK and CDR2 SYGVNS. The CDR3 has 17 amino acids. The CDR3 DNA follows: TGTGCCAGCCGCTTCACGGGACGGGCGCCGGACACCGGGGAGCTGTTTTTT. Its protein is CASRFTGRAPDTGELFF. The complete variable domain, with remaining parts taken from reference TRBV25-1 and TRBJ2-2, reads EADIYQTPRYLVIGTGKKITLECSQTMGHDKMYWYQQDPGMELHLIHYSYGVNSTEKGDLSSESTVSRIRTEHFPLTLESARPSHTSQYLCASRFTGRAPDTGELFFGEGSRLTVL.

CDR3 residues: CASSEAGRSSYEQYF. The CDR3, as DNA: TGCGCCAGCAGTGAGGCAGGGCGGAGCTCCTACGAGCAGTACTTC. The chain carries TRBV10-2 and TRBJ2-7, with TRBD1 as a possible D gene (5 bases). V lost 2 bases, J lost 0 bases, and 11 bases lay in between. The CDR3 totals 15 residues. CDR1 WSHSY and CDR2 SAAADI come from the germline V gene.

As DNA, the CDR3 is TGCGCCAGCAGCGGCGGGCAGGGTATTCGTATTCAGTACTTC. As protein: CASSGGQGIRIQYF. The chain uses TRBV5-1 and TRBJ2-4, with D perhaps being TRBD1 or TRBD2 (5 bases each). Germline V CDR1 and CDR2: SGHRS, YFSETQ. V lost 4 bases, J lost 10 bases, and 18 bases lay in between. The CDR3 length is 14 residues.

The chain has TRBV18 and TRBJ1-2, with 8 bases matching TRBD1. This CDR3 has 14 amino acids. J was trimmed by 7 bases and V by 3 bases; bases with no gene match: 7. Germline V gene sequence: CDR1 KGHSH, CDR2 LQKENI. This chain's CDR3 is CASSPFGQGRGYTF. The DNA of the CDR3 is TGTGCCAGCTCACCGTTTGGACAGGGCCGTGGCTACACCTTC.

In its sample, this clone was seen once. The chain couples TRBV13 to TRBJ2-7, with 7 bases aligning to TRBD2. V trimming: 0 bases; J trimming: 7 bases; junction bases outside the gene matches: 18. CDR3 size: 18 residues. Germline values: CDR1 PRHDT, CDR2 FYEKMQ (reference sequence). The CDR3 is CASSLGGGLTTLVGEQYF. CDR3 bases: TGTGCCAGCAGCTTAGGCGGGGGACTAACAACGCTGGTCGGAGAGCAGTACTTC.

This clone was recorded once. The V gene is TRBV6-1, the J gene TRBJ1-1, with a weak D call TRBD1 (5 bases). V lost 2 bases and J 0 bases, leaving 16 bases between the germline ends. This CDR3 region has 17 residues. Germline V gives CDR1 MNHNS, CDR2 SASEGT. The CDR3 nucleotides read TGTGCCAGCAGTGAAATTGTGGGACGGACAATGAACACTGAAGCTTTCTTT. It specifies CASSEIVGRTMNTEAFF.

A word on this clone: This CDR3 is also generated by other DNA sequences in the sample. This chain links TRBV5-1 with TRBJ2-7, with 12 bases fitting TRBD2. Germline assignment: CDR1 SGHRS and CDR2 YFSETQ. V gave up 4 bases and J gave up 3 bases; unmatched junction bases: 5. The CDR3 totals 15 residues. The CDR3 sequence: CASSPGTSGLYEQYF. The CDR3 coding sequence is TGCGCCAGCAGCCCAGGGACTAGCGGGCTCTACGAGCAGTACTTC.

The J gene is TRBJ1-4, the V gene TRBV30; TRBD1 agrees at 7 bases. Germline CDR1 GTSNPN, CDR2 SVGIG (reference sequence). J gave up 8 bases and V 7 bases, and 7 bases lay outside the gene matches. There are 12 residues in the CDR3. CDR3 coding DNA: TGTGCCTATCGACAGGGTGAGGAAAAACTGTTTTTT. Its protein is CAYRQGEEKLFF. The entire variable domain, with the rest obtained from reference TRBV30 and TRBJ1-4, is as follows: SQTIHQWPATLVQPVGSPLSLECTVEGTSNPNLYWYRQAAGRGLQLLFYSVGIGQISSEVPQNLSASRPQDRQFILSSKKLLLSDSGFYLCAYRQGEEKLFFGSGTQLSVL.